The rows below give T cell receptor beta chains drawn from one sample of a study of blood T cells in healthy people across ages. Each CDR3 protein is one row after TCRdb ran MiXCR on the 5' RACE reads. There are around 2 million distinct CDR3 sequences in the sample; about 39% occur only once, and 23% lies in the top ten. The sequenced sample consisted of blood. These receptors were taken from a human donor in good health. The conserved cysteine and the conserved F or W are not part of the CDR3 here. Where a row states a size, it is once, few, many or the class of an expanded clone; other rows omit it.

.	TRBV4-1	13	TRBJ2-5	ASSLRIGSQEAQY
few	TRBV4-3	16	TRBJ2-7	ASSQDLPMDRGFHEQY
.	TRBV7-2	13	TRBJ2-2	ASSTGTGEVGELF
.	TRBV7-9	12	.	ASSSPGQINEQY
.	TRBV7-3	12	TRBJ2-3	ASSSGGYQDTQY
.	TRBV15	13	TRBJ1-1	ATSGPDILNTVAF
few	TRBV20-1	12	TRBJ1-1	SARLEGGHTEAF
many	TRBV29-1	11	TRBJ2-7	SVSGTGVYEQY
.	TRBV12-3/TRBV12-4	10	TRBJ1-1	ASSFGHAEAF
.	TRBV7-2	13	.	TSSLNLQGKETQY
.	TRBV6-2/TRBV6-3	9	TRBJ2-3	AGSRGNTQY
few	TRBV10-3	11	TRBJ1-1	AIRQASNTEAF
few	TRBV13	13	TRBJ2-1	ASSLYGGGVNEQF
few	TRBV5-1	15	TRBJ1-2	ASSLRIVEGTNYGYT
.	TRBV29-1	9	TRBJ1-2	SVDHGDGYT
.	TRBV2	12	TRBJ1-2	ASSQTGLSYGYT
few	TRBV4-2	17	TRBJ1-2	ASSQELTVSGFLPNGYT
many	TRBV29-1	13	TRBJ2-7	SVEGGGNPLYEQY
.	TRBV3-1	13	TRBJ1-2	ASSQDYRSLYGYT
few	TRBV6-4	15	TRBJ2-6	ASSDGTGSSGANVLT
.	TRBV10-3	11	TRBJ2-5	AIRGGGTETQY
many	TRBV7-2	16	TRBJ2-6	ASSQVGQGGSGANVLT
.	TRBV20-1	12	TRBJ1-6	SASVDRENSPLH
few	TRBV7-9	15	TRBJ2-7	ASSLGPQGVISYEQY
.	TRBV11-2	11	TRBJ2-1	ASRSWLGNEQF
.	TRBV24-1	12	.	ATSDPGHGETQY
.	TRBV18	13	TRBJ2-1	ASSPSGGVMDEQF
.	TRBV9	13	TRBJ2-1	ASSPTWVVGNEQL
once	TRBV2	8	TRBJ2-1	ASSVSEQF
few	TRBV5-1	12	TRBJ1-2	AGSFQGSNYGYT
many	TRBV12-3/TRBV12-4	11	TRBJ1-2	ASSLDTGYGYT
.	TRBV12-5	15	TRBJ2-1	ASGLASRSKMYNEQF
few	TRBV10-3	14	TRBJ2-5	AISEQSGGAGETQY
.	TRBV24-1	11	TRBJ2-1	ATSDFPINEQF
few	TRBV20-1	12	TRBJ2-3	SQRGIHRTDTQY
.	TRBV6-6	14	TRBJ2-3	ASSPSTAYRTDTQY
.	TRBV29-1	14	TRBJ2-2	SVEDPPRGAIGELF
.	TRBV20-1	9	TRBJ1-1	SGGGWAGAF
.	TRBV28	12	TRBJ2-4	ASSLSGIQNIQY
few	TRBV6-2/TRBV6-3	12	TRBJ2-5	ASEEDSEQETQY
.	TRBV20-1	11	TRBJ1-6	SAQDRVGSPLH
few	TRBV4-3	14	TRBJ2-3	ASSQAGGGHTDTQY